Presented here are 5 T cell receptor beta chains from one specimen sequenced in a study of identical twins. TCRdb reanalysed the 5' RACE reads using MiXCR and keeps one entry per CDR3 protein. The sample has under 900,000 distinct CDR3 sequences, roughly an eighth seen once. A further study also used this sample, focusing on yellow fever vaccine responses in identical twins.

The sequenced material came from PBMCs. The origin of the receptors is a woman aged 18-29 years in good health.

This CDR3 is CASRLTNTGELFF. CDR3 DNA: TGTGCCAGCAGGCTTACGAACACCGGGGAGCTGTTTTTT. This chain links TRBV13 with TRBJ2-2; no firm D call. This CDR3 region has 13 residues. The germline V and J ends were trimmed by 6 bases and 0 bases, with 5 bases remaining between them. Germline lookup yields CDR1 PRHDT and CDR2 FYEKMQ (reference sequence).

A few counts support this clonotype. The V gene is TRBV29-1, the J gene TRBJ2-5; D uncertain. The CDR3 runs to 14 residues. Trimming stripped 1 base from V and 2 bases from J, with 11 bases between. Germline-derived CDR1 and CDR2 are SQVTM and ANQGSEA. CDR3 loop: CSVEADTQQETQYF. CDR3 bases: TGCAGCGTTGAAGCCGACACACAGCAAGAGACCCAGTACTTC.

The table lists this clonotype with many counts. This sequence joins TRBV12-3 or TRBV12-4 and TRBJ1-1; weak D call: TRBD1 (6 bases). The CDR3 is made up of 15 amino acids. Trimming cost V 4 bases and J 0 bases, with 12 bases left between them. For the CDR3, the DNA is TGTGCCAGCAGTTGGGGGGGCGACATGAACACTGAAGCTTTCTTT. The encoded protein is CASSWGGDMNTEAFF.

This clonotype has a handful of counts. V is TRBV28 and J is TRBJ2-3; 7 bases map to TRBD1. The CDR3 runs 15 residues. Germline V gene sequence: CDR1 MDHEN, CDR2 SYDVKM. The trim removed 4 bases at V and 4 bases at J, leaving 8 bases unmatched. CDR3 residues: CASSYVRQGPDTQYF. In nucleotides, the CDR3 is TGTGCCAGCAGTTATGTTCGACAGGGTCCAGATACGCAGTATTTT.

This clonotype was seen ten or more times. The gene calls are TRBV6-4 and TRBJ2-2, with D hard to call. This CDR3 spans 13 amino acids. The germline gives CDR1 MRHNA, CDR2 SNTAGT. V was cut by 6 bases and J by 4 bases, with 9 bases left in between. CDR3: CASSDDVTGELFF. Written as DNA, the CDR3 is TGTGCCAGCAGCGACGACGTCACCGGGGAGCTGTTTTTT.